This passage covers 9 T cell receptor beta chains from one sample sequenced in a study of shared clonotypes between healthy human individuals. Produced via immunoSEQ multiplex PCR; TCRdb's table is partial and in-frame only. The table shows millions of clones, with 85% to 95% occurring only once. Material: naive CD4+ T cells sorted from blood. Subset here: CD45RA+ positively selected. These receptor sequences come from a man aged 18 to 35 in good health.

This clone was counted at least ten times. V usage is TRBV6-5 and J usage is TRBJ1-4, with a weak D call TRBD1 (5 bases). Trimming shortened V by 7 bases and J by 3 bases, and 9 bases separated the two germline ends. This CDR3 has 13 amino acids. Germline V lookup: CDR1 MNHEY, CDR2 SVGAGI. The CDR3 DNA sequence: TGTGCCAGCACGAGCAGGGCTAATGAAAAACTGTTTTTT. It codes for CASTSRANEKLFF.

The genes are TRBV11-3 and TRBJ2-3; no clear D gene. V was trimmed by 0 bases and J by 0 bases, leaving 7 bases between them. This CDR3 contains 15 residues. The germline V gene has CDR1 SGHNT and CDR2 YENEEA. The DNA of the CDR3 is TGTGCCAGCAGCTTAGAGGGATCTAGCACAGATACGCAGTATTTT. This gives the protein CASSLEGSSTDTQYF.

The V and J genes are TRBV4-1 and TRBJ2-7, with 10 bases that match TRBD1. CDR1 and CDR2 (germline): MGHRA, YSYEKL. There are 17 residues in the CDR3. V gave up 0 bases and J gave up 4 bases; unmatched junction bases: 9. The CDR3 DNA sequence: TGCGCCAGCAGCCAAGACCGACCCGGGACAGGGGCTTACGAGCAGTACTTC. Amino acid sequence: CASSQDRPGTGAYEQYF.

Written as DNA, the CDR3 is TGTGCCAGTAGTATTTCGGCCGGAACCTACGAGCAGTACTTC. Translating gives CASSISAGTYEQYF. V gene TRBV19 combines with J gene TRBJ2-7; D remains ambiguous. Per the germline V gene, CDR1 is LNHDA and CDR2 is SQIVND (reference sequence). This CDR3 is built from 14 residues. Trimming cost V 3 bases and J 2 bases, with 11 bases left between them.

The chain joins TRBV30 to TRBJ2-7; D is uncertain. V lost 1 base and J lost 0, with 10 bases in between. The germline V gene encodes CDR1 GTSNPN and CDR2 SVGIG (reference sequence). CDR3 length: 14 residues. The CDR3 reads CAWSGRISSYEQYF. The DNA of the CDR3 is TGTGCCTGGAGTGGTCGAATTTCCTCCTACGAGCAGTACTTC.

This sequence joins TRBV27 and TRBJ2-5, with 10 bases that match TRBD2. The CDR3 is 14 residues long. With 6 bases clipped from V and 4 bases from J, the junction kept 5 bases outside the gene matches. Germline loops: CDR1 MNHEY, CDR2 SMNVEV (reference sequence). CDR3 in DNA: TGTGCCAGCAGCCTAGCGGGGGTAATAGAGACCCAGTACTTC. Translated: CASSLAGVIETQYF.

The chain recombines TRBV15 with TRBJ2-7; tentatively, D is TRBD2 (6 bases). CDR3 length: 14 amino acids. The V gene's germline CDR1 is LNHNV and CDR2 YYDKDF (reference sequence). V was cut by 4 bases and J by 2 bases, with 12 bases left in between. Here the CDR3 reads CATSMGRGPYEQYF. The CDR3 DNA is TGTGCCACCAGCATGGGGCGGGGTCCCTACGAGCAGTACTTC.

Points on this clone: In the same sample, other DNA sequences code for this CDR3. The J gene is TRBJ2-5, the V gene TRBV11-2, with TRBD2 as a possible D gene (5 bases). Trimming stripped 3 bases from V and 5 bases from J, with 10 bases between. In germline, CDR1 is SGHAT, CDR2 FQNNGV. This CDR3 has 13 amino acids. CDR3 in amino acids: CASSLGGGETQYF. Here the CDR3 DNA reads TGTGCCAGCAGCTTGGGCGGCGGGGAGACCCAGTACTTC. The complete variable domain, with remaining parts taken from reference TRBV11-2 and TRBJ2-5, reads EAGVAQSPRYKIIEKRQSVAFWCNPISGHATLYWYQQILGQGPKLLIQFQNNGVVDDSQLPKDRFSAERLKGVDSTLKIQPAKLEDSAVYLCASSLGGGETQYFGPGTRLLVL.

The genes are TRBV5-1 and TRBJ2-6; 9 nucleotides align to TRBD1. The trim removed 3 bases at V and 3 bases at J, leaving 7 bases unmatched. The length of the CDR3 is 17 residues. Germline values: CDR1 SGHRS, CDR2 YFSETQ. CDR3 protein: CASSSAQGALGANVLTF. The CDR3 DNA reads TGCGCCAGCAGCTCGGCACAGGGGGCACTTGGGGCCAACGTCCTGACTTTC.